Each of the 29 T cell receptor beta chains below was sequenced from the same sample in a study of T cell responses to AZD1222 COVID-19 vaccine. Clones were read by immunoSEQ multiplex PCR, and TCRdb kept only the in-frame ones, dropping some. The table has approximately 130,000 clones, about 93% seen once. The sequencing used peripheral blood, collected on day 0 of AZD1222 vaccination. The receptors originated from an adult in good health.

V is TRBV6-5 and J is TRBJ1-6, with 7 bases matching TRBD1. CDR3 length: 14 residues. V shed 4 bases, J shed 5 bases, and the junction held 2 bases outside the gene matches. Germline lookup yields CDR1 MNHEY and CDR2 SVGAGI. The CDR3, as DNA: TGTGCCAGCAGTTCACAGGGGAATAATTCACCCCTCCACTTT. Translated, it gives CASSSQGNNSPLHF.

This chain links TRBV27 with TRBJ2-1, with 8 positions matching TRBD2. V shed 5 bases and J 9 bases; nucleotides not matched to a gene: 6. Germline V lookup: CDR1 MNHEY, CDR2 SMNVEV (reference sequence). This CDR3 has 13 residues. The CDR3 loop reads CASSMGLGVEQFF. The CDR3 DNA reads TGTGCCAGCAGTATGGGACTAGGAGTTGAGCAGTTCTTC.

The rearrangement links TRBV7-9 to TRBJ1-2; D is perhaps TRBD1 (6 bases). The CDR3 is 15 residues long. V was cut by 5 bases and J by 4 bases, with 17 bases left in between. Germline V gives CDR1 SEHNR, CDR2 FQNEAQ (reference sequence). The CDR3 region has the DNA TGTGCCAGCAGCCACGTAGGGGGGACGGGCTATGGCTACACCTTC. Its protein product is CASSHVGGTGYGYTF.

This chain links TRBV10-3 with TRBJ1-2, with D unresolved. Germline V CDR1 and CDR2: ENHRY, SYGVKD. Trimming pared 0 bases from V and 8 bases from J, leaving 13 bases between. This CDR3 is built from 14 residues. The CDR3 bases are TGTGCCATCAGTGAGTCTGCGGGATCTCGAGGCTACACCTTC. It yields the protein CAISESAGSRGYTF.

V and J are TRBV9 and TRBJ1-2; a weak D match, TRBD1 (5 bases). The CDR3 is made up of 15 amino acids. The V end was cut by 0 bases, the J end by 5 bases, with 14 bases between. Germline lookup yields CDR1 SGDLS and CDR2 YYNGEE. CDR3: CASSVEGAGRYGYTF. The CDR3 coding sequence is TGTGCCAGCAGCGTAGAAGGAGCAGGGCGATATGGCTACACCTTC.

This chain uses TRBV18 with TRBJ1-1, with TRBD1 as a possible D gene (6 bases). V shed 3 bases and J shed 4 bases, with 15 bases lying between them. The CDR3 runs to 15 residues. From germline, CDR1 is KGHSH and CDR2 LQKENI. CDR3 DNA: TGTGCCAGCTCACCGCTACAGGGTATAGGCACTGAAGCTTTCTTT. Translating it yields CASSPLQGIGTEAFF.

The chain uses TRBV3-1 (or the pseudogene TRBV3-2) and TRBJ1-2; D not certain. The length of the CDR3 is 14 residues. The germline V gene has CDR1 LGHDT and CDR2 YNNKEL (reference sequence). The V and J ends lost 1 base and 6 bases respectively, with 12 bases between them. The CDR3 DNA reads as TGTGCCAGCAGCCAAGGAGGGAGCAAGCATGGCTACACCTTC. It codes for CASSQGGSKHGYTF.

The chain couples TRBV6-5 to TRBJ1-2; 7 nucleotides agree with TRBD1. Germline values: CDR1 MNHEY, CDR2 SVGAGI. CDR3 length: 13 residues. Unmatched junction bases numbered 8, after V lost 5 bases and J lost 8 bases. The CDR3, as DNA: TGTGCCAGCAGTCTTCAGGGGGAGTACGGCTACACCTTC. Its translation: CASSLQGEYGYTF.

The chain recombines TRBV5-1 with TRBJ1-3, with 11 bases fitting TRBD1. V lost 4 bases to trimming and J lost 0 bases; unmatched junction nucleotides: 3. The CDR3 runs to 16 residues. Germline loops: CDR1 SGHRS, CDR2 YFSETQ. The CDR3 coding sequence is TGCGCCAGCAGCCTCGGGACAGGGGGCTCTGGAAACACCATATATTTT. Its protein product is CASSLGTGGSGNTIYF.

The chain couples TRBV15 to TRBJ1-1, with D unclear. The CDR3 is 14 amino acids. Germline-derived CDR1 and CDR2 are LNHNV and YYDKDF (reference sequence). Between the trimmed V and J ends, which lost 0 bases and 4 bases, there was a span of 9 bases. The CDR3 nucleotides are TGTGCCACCAGCAGAGATCCGTGGGGCACTGAAGCTTTCTTT. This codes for CATSRDPWGTEAFF.

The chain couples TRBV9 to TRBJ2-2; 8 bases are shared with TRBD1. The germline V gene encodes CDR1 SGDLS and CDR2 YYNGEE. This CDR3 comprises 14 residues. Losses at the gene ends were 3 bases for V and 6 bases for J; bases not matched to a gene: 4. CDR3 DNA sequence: TGTGCCAGCAGCGACAGGGGGATAGCCGGGGAGCTGTTTTTT. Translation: CASSDRGIAGELFF.

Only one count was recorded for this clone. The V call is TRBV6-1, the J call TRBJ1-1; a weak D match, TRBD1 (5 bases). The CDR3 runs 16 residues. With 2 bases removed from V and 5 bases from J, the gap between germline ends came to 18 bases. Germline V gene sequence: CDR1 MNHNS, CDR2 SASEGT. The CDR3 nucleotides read TGTGCCAGCAGTGAAAGGGCCTCAGGGTGGGATACTGAAGCTTTCTTT. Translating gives CASSERASGWDTEAFF.

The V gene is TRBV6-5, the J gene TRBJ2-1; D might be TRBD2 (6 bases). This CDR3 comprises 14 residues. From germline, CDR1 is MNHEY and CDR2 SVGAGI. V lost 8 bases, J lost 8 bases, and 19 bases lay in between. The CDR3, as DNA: TGTGCCAGCGGGCGACTAGAGTCTTTGGATGAGCAGTTCTTC. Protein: CASGRLESLDEQFF.

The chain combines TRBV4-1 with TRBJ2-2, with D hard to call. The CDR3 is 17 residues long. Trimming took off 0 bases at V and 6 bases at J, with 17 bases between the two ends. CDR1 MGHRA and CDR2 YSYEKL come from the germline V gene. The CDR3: CASSQDRFAPLPGELFF. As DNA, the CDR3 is TGCGCCAGCAGCCAAGATCGGTTCGCACCCCTCCCCGGGGAGCTGTTTTTT.

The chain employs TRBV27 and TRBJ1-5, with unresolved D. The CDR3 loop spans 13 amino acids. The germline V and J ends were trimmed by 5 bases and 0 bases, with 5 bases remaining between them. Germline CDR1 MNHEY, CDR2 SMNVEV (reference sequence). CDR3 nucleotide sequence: TGTGCCAGCAGTCCCCATAGCAATCAGCCCCAGCATTTT. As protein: CASSPHSNQPQHF.

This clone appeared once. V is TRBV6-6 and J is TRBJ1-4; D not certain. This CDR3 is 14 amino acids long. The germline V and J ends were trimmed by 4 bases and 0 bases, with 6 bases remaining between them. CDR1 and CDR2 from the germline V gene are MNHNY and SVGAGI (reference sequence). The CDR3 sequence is CASSWGATNEKLFF. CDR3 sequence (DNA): TGTGCCAGCAGTTGGGGAGCAACTAATGAAAAACTGTTTTTT.

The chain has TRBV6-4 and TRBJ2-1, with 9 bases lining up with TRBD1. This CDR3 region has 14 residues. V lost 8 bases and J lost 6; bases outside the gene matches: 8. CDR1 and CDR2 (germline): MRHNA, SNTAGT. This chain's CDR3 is CASRPGQGFNEQFF. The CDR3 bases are TGTGCCAGCCGACCGGGACAGGGCTTCAATGAGCAGTTCTTC.

CDR3 region: CASSWGGQEGYTF. CDR3 DNA: TGCGCCAGCAGCTGGGGAGGACAGGAAGGCTACACCTTC. This sequence joins TRBV5-1 and TRBJ1-2; 7 positions match TRBD1. Germline values: CDR1 SGHRS, CDR2 YFSETQ. There are 13 residues in the CDR3. V lost 3 bases and J lost 8; bases outside the gene matches: 7.

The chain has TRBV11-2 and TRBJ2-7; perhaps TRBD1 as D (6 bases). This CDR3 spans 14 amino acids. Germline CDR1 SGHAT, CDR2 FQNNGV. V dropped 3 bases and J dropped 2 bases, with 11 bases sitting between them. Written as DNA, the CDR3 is TGTGCCAGCAGCTTGGGGGACACAACCTACGAGCAGTACTTC. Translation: CASSLGDTTYEQYF.

The CDR3 DNA is TGTGCCAGCAGCTTAGCAGCCGGAGGTCACTACAATGAGCAGTTCTTC. Amino acids: CASSLAAGGHYNEQFF. This rearrangement joins TRBV11-3 to TRBJ2-1; D might be TRBD2 (5 bases). Looked up from germline, CDR1 is SGHNT and CDR2 is YENEEA. The CDR3 has 16 residues. V was shortened by 1 base and J by 3 bases, with 13 bases between the two germline ends.

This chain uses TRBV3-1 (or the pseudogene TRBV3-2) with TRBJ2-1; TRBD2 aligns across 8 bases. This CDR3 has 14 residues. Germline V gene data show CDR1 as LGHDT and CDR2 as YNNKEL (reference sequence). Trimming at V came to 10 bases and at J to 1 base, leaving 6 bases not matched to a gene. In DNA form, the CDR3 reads TGTGCCATCTCTTCTAGCGGGTCCTACAATGAGCAGTTCTTC. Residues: CAISSSGSYNEQFF.

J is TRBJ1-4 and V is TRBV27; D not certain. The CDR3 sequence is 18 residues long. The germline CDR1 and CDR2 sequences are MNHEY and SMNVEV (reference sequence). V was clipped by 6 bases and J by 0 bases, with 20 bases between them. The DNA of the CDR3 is TGTGCCAGCAGGCCCCAGGTATTAAGACCCGCAACTAATGAAAAACTGTTTTTT. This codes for CASRPQVLRPATNEKLFF.

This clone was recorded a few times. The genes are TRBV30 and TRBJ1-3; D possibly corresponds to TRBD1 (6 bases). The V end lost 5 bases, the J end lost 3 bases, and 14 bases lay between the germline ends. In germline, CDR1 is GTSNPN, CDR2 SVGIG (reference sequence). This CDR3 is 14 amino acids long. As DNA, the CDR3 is TGTGCCTGGGAGCAGGGGAAAGATGGAAACACCATATATTTT. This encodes CAWEQGKDGNTIYF. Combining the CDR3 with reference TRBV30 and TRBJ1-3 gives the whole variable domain SQTIHQWPATLVQPVGSPLSLECTVEGTSNPNLYWYRQAAGRGLQLLFYSVGIGQISSEVPQNLSASRPQDRQFILSSKKLLLSDSGFYLCAWEQGKDGNTIYFGEGSWLTVV.

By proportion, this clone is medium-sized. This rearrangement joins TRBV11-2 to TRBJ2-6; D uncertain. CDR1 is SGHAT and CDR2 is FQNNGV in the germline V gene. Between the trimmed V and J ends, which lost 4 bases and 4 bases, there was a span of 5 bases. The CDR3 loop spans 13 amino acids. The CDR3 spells CASSSAGANVLTF. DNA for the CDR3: TGTGCCAGCAGCTCAGCCGGGGCCAACGTCCTGACTTTC. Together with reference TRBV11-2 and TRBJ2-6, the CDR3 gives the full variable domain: EAGVAQSPRYKIIEKRQSVAFWCNPISGHATLYWYQQILGQGPKLLIQFQNNGVVDDSQLPKDRFSAERLKGVDSTLKIQPAKLEDSAVYLCASSSAGANVLTFGAGSRLTVL.

CDR3 nucleotide sequence: TGTGCCAGCAGTCCACTGGACTTCTCCTACCGCACAGATACGCAGTATTTT. Translated: CASSPLDFSYRTDTQYF. The chain employs TRBV6-6 and TRBJ2-3; D is possibly TRBD2 (5 bases). This CDR3 spans 17 amino acids. The V end was cut by 5 bases, the J end by 1 base, with 19 bases between. Germline V gene lookup returns CDR1 MNHNY and CDR2 SVGAGI (reference sequence).

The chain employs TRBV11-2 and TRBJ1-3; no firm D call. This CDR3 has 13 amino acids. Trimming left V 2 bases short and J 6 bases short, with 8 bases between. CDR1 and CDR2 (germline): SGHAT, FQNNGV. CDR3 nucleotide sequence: TGTGCCAGCAGCTTATGGGCAGAAAACACCATATATTTT. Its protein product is CASSLWAENTIYF.

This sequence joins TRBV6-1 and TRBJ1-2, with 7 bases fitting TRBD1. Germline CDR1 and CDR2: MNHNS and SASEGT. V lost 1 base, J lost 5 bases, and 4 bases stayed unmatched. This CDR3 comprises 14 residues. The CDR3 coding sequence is TGTGCCAGCAGTGAAGGGGGGACAGCATATGGCTACACCTTC. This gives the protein CASSEGGTAYGYTF.

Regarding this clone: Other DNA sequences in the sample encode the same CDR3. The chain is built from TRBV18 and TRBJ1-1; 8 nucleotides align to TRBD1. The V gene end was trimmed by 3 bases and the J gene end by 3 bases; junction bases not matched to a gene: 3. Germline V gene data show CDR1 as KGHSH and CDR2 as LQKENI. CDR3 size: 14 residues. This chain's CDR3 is CASSPSTGDTEAFF. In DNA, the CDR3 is TGTGCCAGCTCACCTTCGACAGGGGACACTGAAGCTTTCTTT.

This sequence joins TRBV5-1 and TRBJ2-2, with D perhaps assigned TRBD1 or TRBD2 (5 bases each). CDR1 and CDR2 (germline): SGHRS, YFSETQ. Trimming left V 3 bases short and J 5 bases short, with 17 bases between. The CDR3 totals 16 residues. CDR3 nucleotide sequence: TGCGCCAGCAGCTCCCCTTCGGACGGGGCAACCGGGGAGCTGTTTTTT. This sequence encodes CASSSPSDGATGELFF.